The 27 T cell receptor beta chains given below trace back to one sample, sequenced in a study of identical twins. TCRdb redid the calling of the 5' RACE reads with MiXCR, one entry per CDR3 protein. The sample contains roughly 470,000 distinct CDR3 sequences, about 13% of which appear only once. This sample was shared with a second study, whose subject was yellow fever vaccine responses in identical twins.

Sequencing was performed on CD4+ T cells sorted from blood. The receptors derive from a woman under 30 in good health.

The chain joins TRBV12-3 or TRBV12-4 to TRBJ1-5; a possible D gene is TRBD1 (5 bases). There are 16 residues in the CDR3. V was pared by 3 bases and J by 1 base, with 13 bases between. In nucleotides, the CDR3 is TGTGCCAGCAGTTTGTCCCGGGACTGGAGCAATCAGCCCCAGCATTTT. Translating it yields CASSLSRDWSNQPQHF.

Only a few counts were recorded for this clonotype. This sequence joins TRBV12-3 or TRBV12-4 and TRBJ2-7, with D unresolved. V was shortened by 6 bases and J by 3 bases, with 18 bases between the two germline ends. This CDR3 contains 15 residues. The DNA of the CDR3 is TGTGCCAGCAGGCCGTCATTAGAGGAACTCTACGAGCAGTACTTC. Protein sequence: CASRPSLEELYEQYF.

The chain has TRBV6-5 and TRBJ2-2; TRBD2 matches at 7 bases. CDR3 size: 15 residues. Trimming cost V 0 bases and J 3 bases; bases outside gene matches: 1. Germline V gene sequence: CDR1 MNHEY, CDR2 SVGAGI. The CDR3 reads CASSYSGGDTGELFF. The DNA of the CDR3 is TGTGCCAGCAGTTACTCGGGGGGGGACACCGGGGAGCTGTTTTTT.

There are a few counts of this clonotype. The chain joins TRBV5-1 to TRBJ2-5; D call uncertain. CDR1 and CDR2 from the germline V gene are SGHRS and YFSETQ. V was shortened by 0 bases and J by 3 bases, with 18 bases between the two germline ends. This CDR3 contains 17 residues. The CDR3 region is CASSLGHTEVPKETQYF. CDR3 in DNA: TGCGCCAGCAGCTTGGGGCATACCGAGGTCCCCAAAGAGACCCAGTACTTC.

This clonotype was picked up a small number of times. The chain carries TRBV7-9 and TRBJ2-1; TRBD1 agrees at 12 bases. CDR3 length: 15 amino acids. With V trimmed by 5 bases and J by 8 bases, 7 bases remained unmatched. The germline gives CDR1 SEHNR, CDR2 FQNEAQ (reference sequence). The CDR3 DNA sequence: TGTGCCAGCAGCCCCGGGACAGGGGGCTTCGATGAGCAGTTCTTC. This codes for CASSPGTGGFDEQFF. Full variable domain (rest looked up from reference TRBV7-9 and TRBJ2-1): DTGVSQNPRHKITKRGQNVTFRCDPISEHNRLYWYRQTLGQGPEFLTYFQNEAQLEKSRLLSDRFSAERPKGSFSTLEIQRTEQGDSAMYLCASSPGTGGFDEQFFGPGTRLTVL.

This clonotype was recorded a few times. The DNA of the CDR3 is TGTGCCATCAGTGACGGTCGCACCGGGGAGCTGTTTTTT. Translation gives CAISDGRTGELFF. V and J are TRBV10-3 and TRBJ2-2; no clear D gene. This CDR3 region has 13 residues. The germline V and J ends were trimmed by 3 bases and 4 bases, with 6 bases remaining between them. The germline V gene has CDR1 ENHRY and CDR2 SYGVKD.

At least ten counts were recorded for this clonotype. The chain couples TRBV5-4 to TRBJ1-1; 9 positions match TRBD1. Germline V gene data show CDR1 as SGHNT and CDR2 as YYREEE (reference sequence). The CDR3 is made up of 15 amino acids. The junction had 5 bases not matched to a gene; V was cut back by 0 bases and J by 5 bases. This CDR3 is CASSLVGGQGTEAFF. The CDR3 bases are TGTGCCAGCAGCTTGGTGGGCGGACAGGGGACTGAAGCTTTCTTT.

The table lists this clonotype with a few counts. This sequence joins TRBV20-1 and TRBJ2-7, with 7 bases lining up with TRBD1. The germline V gene encodes CDR1 DFQATT and CDR2 SNEGSKA (reference sequence). This CDR3 spans 13 amino acids. CDR3 amino acids: CSVGTARTYEQYF. The CDR3 DNA follows: TGCAGCGTCGGGACAGCGAGGACCTACGAGCAGTACTTC.

This clonotype appeared a few times. The V call is TRBV5-1, the J call TRBJ1-1; 7 nucleotides line up with TRBD1. The germline gives CDR1 SGHRS, CDR2 YFSETQ. J was trimmed by 0 bases and V by 6 bases; bases with no gene match: 5. This CDR3 is 14 amino acids long. For the CDR3, the DNA is TGCGCCAGCAAAGACAGGGACCTGAACACTGAAGCTTTCTTT. Translated: CASKDRDLNTEAFF. The full variable domain, with the rest looked up from reference TRBV5-1 and TRBJ1-1, is KAGVTQTPRYLIKTRGQQVTLSCSPISGHRSVSWYQQTPGQGLQFLFEYFSETQRNKGNFPGRFSGRQFSNSRSEMNVSTLELGDSALYLCASKDRDLNTEAFFGQGTRLTVV.

V usage is TRBV4-1 and J usage is TRBJ1-1; D might be TRBD1 (5 bases). The CDR3 is 16 residues long. Germline CDR1 is MGHRA and CDR2 is YSYEKL. The V gene lost 2 bases and the J gene lost 1 base, with 14 bases spanning the gap. The CDR3: CASSQILGGRNTEAFF. CDR3 nucleotides: TGCGCCAGCAGCCAAATCTTGGGGGGTCGGAACACTGAAGCTTTCTTT.

This clonotype turned up a few times. The rearrangement uses TRBV25-1 and TRBJ2-1; D ambiguous. The CDR3 sequence is 12 residues long. V was pared by 0 bases and J by 14 bases, with 11 bases between. The germline V gene has CDR1 MGHDK and CDR2 SYGVNS. CDR3 sequence (DNA): TGTGCCAGCAGTGAATATCTGGGTTCGGAGTTCTTC. Translated: CASSEYLGSEFF. The variable domain in full, with the rest retrieved from reference TRBV25-1 and TRBJ2-1, is EADIYQTPRYLVIGTGKKITLECSQTMGHDKMYWYQQDPGMELHLIHYSYGVNSTEKGDLSSESTVSRIRTEHFPLTLESARPSHTSQYLCASSEYLGSEFFGPGTRLTVL.

This sequence joins TRBV4-2 and TRBJ2-2; D is possibly TRBD1 (6 bases). The germline V and J ends were trimmed by 4 bases and 7 bases, with 16 bases remaining between them. The CDR3 totals 15 residues. Germline loops: CDR1 LGHNA, CDR2 YNFKEQ. The CDR3 bases are TGTGCCAGCAGCCGTACATTACAGGGCCACGGGGAGCTGTTTTTT. Protein product: CASSRTLQGHGELFF.

V gene TRBV6-2 or TRBV6-3 combines with J gene TRBJ2-7; no reliable D call. V lost 2 bases to trimming and J lost 1 base, with 12 bases between them. Per the germline V gene, CDR1 is MNHEY and CDR2 is SVGEGT. There are 15 residues in the CDR3. Here the CDR3 reads CASSYTLDKSYEQYF. In nucleotides, the CDR3 is TGTGCCAGCAGTTACACGTTAGACAAGTCCTACGAGCAGTACTTC.

This clonotype was recorded a few times. This chain joins TRBV19 and TRBJ2-1, with D possibly TRBD2 on 6 matching bases. There are 17 residues in the CDR3. Trimming took 4 bases from V and 4 from J, leaving 20 bases between them. From germline, CDR1 is LNHDA and CDR2 SQIVND (reference sequence). CDR3 DNA: TGTGCCAGTAGTAGGTGGGACTTCCCTGGGGGATACAATGAGCAGTTCTTC. Encoded protein: CASSRWDFPGGYNEQFF.

In this sample, this clonotype turned up a few times. The chain couples TRBV12-3 or TRBV12-4 to TRBJ2-7, with 9 bases identical to TRBD1. The CDR3 totals 15 residues. V shed 7 bases and J 1 base; nucleotides not matched to a gene: 8. The CDR3 region is CASTPTGTGSYEQYF. For the CDR3, the DNA is TGTGCCAGCACTCCGACCGGGACAGGGTCCTACGAGCAGTACTTC.

The rearrangement joins TRBV15 to TRBJ2-1; D perhaps matches TRBD1 (5 bases). The CDR3 sequence is 13 residues long. The germline V and J ends were trimmed by 1 base and 8 bases, with 9 bases remaining between them. Germline V CDR1 and CDR2: LNHNV, YYDKDF (reference sequence). The CDR3 DNA sequence: TGTGCCACCAGCAGAGGTTCAGGGCATGAGCAGTTCTTC. Protein product: CATSRGSGHEQFF.

This clonotype was observed a handful of times. The chain recombines TRBV11-2 with TRBJ2-1; a weak D match, TRBD1 (5 bases). V was shortened by 5 bases and J by 2 bases, with 13 bases between the two germline ends. The CDR3 length is 15 residues. Germline V lookup: CDR1 SGHAT, CDR2 FQNNGV. In DNA, the CDR3 is TGTGCCAGCAGCCCTGGGAAGGGGACCTACAATGAGCAGTTCTTC. Its protein product is CASSPGKGTYNEQFF.

This clonotype was recorded a few times. The genes are TRBV5-1 and TRBJ2-1; tentative D call: TRBD2 (6 bases). CDR3 length: 15 amino acids. V lost 5 bases and J lost 2, with 14 bases in between. CDR1 and CDR2 (germline): SGHRS, YFSETQ. The CDR3 region has the DNA TGCGCCAGCAGTGTCTCTAGCGTTACCTACAATGAGCAGTTCTTC. It yields the protein CASSVSSVTYNEQFF.

This clonotype appeared a few times. This chain connects TRBV6-1 to TRBJ2-1, with TRBD2 matching 9 bases. The CDR3 runs to 15 residues. The J segment lost 1 base and the V segment lost 4 bases, leaving 2 bases of the junction unmatched. Germline assignment: CDR1 MNHNS and CDR2 SASEGT. The CDR3 protein is CASSGGGASYNEQFF. CDR3 DNA sequence: TGTGCCAGCAGTGGCGGGGGGGCGTCCTACAATGAGCAGTTCTTC.

The sample holds a few counts of this clonotype. The CDR3 spells CASTQGGGGQPQHF. The CDR3 DNA sequence: TGTGCCAGCACCCAGGGGGGTGGGGGTCAGCCCCAGCATTTT. The chain joins TRBV2 to TRBJ1-5, with 7 positions matching TRBD1. In germline, CDR1 is SNHLY, CDR2 FYNNEI. J was trimmed by 6 bases and V by 7 bases; bases with no gene match: 9. CDR3 length: 14 residues.

In this sample, this clonotype turned up many times. The chain carries TRBV27 and TRBJ1-2; D is uncertain. The germline V and J ends were trimmed by 3 bases and 0 bases, with 8 bases remaining between them. Germline V gene lookup returns CDR1 MNHEY and CDR2 SMNVEV (reference sequence). This CDR3 is 14 amino acids long. CDR3 coding DNA: TGTGCCAGCAGTTTTGGGCCTTCTAACTATGGCTACACCTTC. This gives the protein CASSFGPSNYGYTF.

This chain joins TRBV7-8 and TRBJ1-1; 10 positions match TRBD1. Germline lookup yields CDR1 SGHVS and CDR2 FQNEAQ. This CDR3 contains 17 residues. The junction had 11 bases not matched to a gene; V was cut back by 5 bases and J by 2 bases. CDR3 sequence: CASSARTGGTQNTEAFF. The CDR3 DNA is TGTGCCAGCAGCGCAAGGACAGGGGGGACCCAAAACACTGAAGCTTTCTTT.

The chain is built from TRBV28 and TRBJ1-1; no clear D. The ends were cut back, 2 bases at V and 1 base at J, with 14 bases in the middle. The germline V gene encodes CDR1 MDHEN and CDR2 SYDVKM. The CDR3 is 16 residues long. The CDR3 loop is CASSLTGLRRNTEAFF. CDR3 coding DNA: TGTGCCAGCAGTTTAACGGGTTTGAGACGGAACACTGAAGCTTTCTTT.

This clonotype showed up just a few times. The rearrangement joins TRBV3-1 to TRBJ2-7, with D maybe TRBD2 (5 bases). Germline V gene data show CDR1 as LGHDT and CDR2 as YNNKEL (reference sequence). Trimming took 4 bases from V and 0 from J, leaving 13 bases between them. The CDR3 runs to 15 residues. The CDR3 bases are TGTGCCAGCAGCCCCCGACCCGAGGGCTCCTACGAGCAGTACTTC. Amino acids: CASSPRPEGSYEQYF.

A few counts support this clonotype. V and J are TRBV12-3 or TRBV12-4 and TRBJ2-2; 10 bases are a match to TRBD2. Trimming removed 8 bases from V and 5 bases from J; junction bases left unmatched: 5. This CDR3 comprises 14 residues. CDR3 residues: CASEREGRTGELFF. The CDR3 bases are TGTGCCAGCGAGCGGGAGGGCCGTACCGGGGAGCTGTTTTTT.

To note about this clonotype: At one end, the junction sequence differs from germline, possibly due to a read error. The J gene is TRBJ2-2, the V gene TRBV12-3 or TRBV12-4; a weak D match, TRBD2 (5 bases). CDR3 length equals 19 residues. DNA for the CDR3: TGTGCCATCAGTTTAGTTGGAAACTCGAGGGTTGGGAACACCGGGGAGCTGTTTTTT. Its translation is CAISLVGNSRVGNTGELFF.

This clonotype was detected a few times. The CDR3 sequence is CASSSGPDGNQPQHF. The CDR3 bases are TGTGCCAGCAGCTCTGGGCCGGATGGCAATCAGCCCCAGCATTTT. The chain employs TRBV11-2 and TRBJ1-5; D is unresolved. V gave up 4 bases and J gave up 2 bases, with 12 bases separating them. The CDR3 is 15 amino acids. The germline V gene encodes CDR1 SGHAT and CDR2 FQNNGV.